The 14 T cell receptor beta chains below were found in one sample sequenced in a study of blood T cells in healthy people across ages. A second PCR of 7 to 11 cycles used a sample-barcoded 5' primer and a J-beta primer mix. TCRdb re-derived calls from the 5' RACE reads in MiXCR, one entry per CDR3 protein. Here the sample spans some 370,000 distinct CDR3 sequences, more than 45% being singletons. Sequencing used blood. Receptor source: a man in his sixties in good health.

The V and J genes are TRBV5-6 and TRBJ1-6, with a tentative D call TRBD1 (5 bases). Germline V gene data show CDR1 as SGHDT and CDR2 as YYEEEE. Trimming removed 6 bases from V and 8 bases from J, with 15 bases in between. This CDR3 contains 14 residues. CDR3 in DNA: TGTGCCAGCACCCGGTGGGGCAGGTATTCACCCCTCCACTTT. Translation: CASTRWGRYSPLHF.

This chain links TRBV3-1 with TRBJ2-7; 14 bases fit TRBD2. The CDR3 consists of 15 residues. With 4 bases clipped from V and 7 bases from J, the junction kept 6 bases outside the gene matches. In germline, CDR1 is LGHDT, CDR2 YNNKEL (reference sequence). The CDR3 here is CASSPTSGGASEQYF. DNA of the CDR3: TGTGCCAGCAGCCCGACTAGCGGGGGGGCGAGTGAGCAGTACTTC.

J is TRBJ2-5 and V is TRBV15; D not certain. Germline V gene data show CDR1 as LNHNV and CDR2 as YYDKDF (reference sequence). Trimming pared 0 bases from V and 5 bases from J, leaving 10 bases between. This CDR3 has 14 amino acids. DNA of the CDR3: TGTGCCACCAGCAGAGATCAGATCCCCGAGACCCAGTACTTC. This encodes CATSRDQIPETQYF.

The rearrangement joins TRBV6-2 or TRBV6-3 to TRBJ2-7, with D possibly matching TRBD1 (6 bases). The germline gives CDR1 MNHEY, CDR2 SVGEGT. V lost 5 bases to trimming and J lost 0 bases, with 17 bases between them. This CDR3 has 16 residues. CDR3 region: CASSPTTGRISYEQYF. For the CDR3, the DNA is TGTGCCAGCAGTCCCACCACAGGGCGGATCTCCTACGAGCAGTACTTC.

This clonotype was seen a single time. The chain couples TRBV3-1 to TRBJ1-1; D gene uncertain. This CDR3 is 14 amino acids long. CDR1 and CDR2 (germline): LGHDT, YNNKEL (reference sequence). Trimming removed 4 bases at V and 1 base at J, with 10 bases between. The CDR3 reads CASSPFGQNTEAFF. The CDR3, as DNA: TGTGCCAGCAGCCCCTTTGGCCAGAACACTGAAGCTTTCTTT.

In its sample, this clonotype was seen many times. The chain links TRBV5-1 to TRBJ1-2; no clear D gene. Germline V gene sequence: CDR1 SGHRS, CDR2 YFSETQ. The CDR3 is 16 residues long. The V end lost 3 bases, the J end lost 8 bases, and 23 bases lay between the germline ends. In DNA, the CDR3 is TGCGCCAGCAGCTCCGGCATCACTGGCGGAGGAGAGGGCTACACCTTC. Translation: CASSSGITGGGEGYTF.

The chain carries TRBV6-1 and TRBJ2-6, with TRBD1 identical over 7 bases. The V gene end was trimmed by 8 bases and the J gene end by 3 bases; junction bases not matched to a gene: 16. CDR1 MNHNS and CDR2 SASEGT come from the germline V gene. This CDR3 comprises 18 residues. In DNA, the CDR3 is TGTGCCAGCGCTTCCGGGGTGGCAGGGGGACGTGGGGCCAACGTCCTGACTTTC. It codes for CASASGVAGGRGANVLTF.

This clonotype has only one observation. The rearrangement joins TRBV2 to TRBJ2-5; 9 bases line up with TRBD1. The J segment lost 11 bases and the V segment lost 4 bases, leaving 5 bases of the junction unmatched. CDR1 is SNHLY, CDR2 FYNNEI, per germline. The CDR3 length is 12 residues. The CDR3 loop is CASSGQGVEQYF. DNA for the CDR3: TGTGCCAGCAGTGGACAGGGGGTTGAGCAGTACTTC.

There are a few counts of this clonotype. This sequence joins TRBV12-3 or TRBV12-4 and TRBJ2-3; D gene unclear. The V gene lost 0 bases and the J gene lost 3 bases, with 7 bases spanning the gap. The CDR3 runs to 14 residues. Here the CDR3 reads CASSLAPTTDTQYF. CDR3 coding DNA: TGTGCCAGCAGTTTAGCTCCGACGACAGATACGCAGTATTTT.

This chain links TRBV28 with TRBJ2-5; D gene unclear. V was shortened by 6 bases and J by 5 bases, with 13 bases between the two germline ends. CDR3 length: 13 residues. Germline loops: CDR1 MDHEN, CDR2 SYDVKM. CDR3 in DNA: TGTGCCAGCAGACTCGGACCCCAGGAGACCCAGTACTTC. Translating gives CASRLGPQETQYF.

The V and J genes are TRBV4-3 and TRBJ2-5; D is possibly TRBD2 (5 bases). This CDR3 is 16 amino acids long. Trimming left V 0 bases short and J 11 bases short, with 22 bases between. Germline CDR1 and CDR2: LGHNA and YSLEER. The CDR3 loop reads CASSQDVARSVREQYF. CDR3 bases: TGCGCCAGCAGCCAAGATGTGGCCAGGTCGGTTAGGGAGCAGTACTTC.

The CDR3 loop is CASSPTTPMATNEKLFF. The CDR3 DNA follows: TGTGCCAGCAGCCCAACGACACCGATGGCGACTAATGAAAAACTGTTTTTT. The chain recombines TRBV11-2 with TRBJ1-4; D is ambiguous. Trimming took 5 bases from V and 2 from J, leaving 18 bases between them. Germline V gives CDR1 SGHAT, CDR2 FQNNGV. The CDR3 has 17 amino acids.

J is TRBJ1-5 and V is TRBV12-3 or TRBV12-4; D unresolved. The CDR3 totals 14 residues. V lost 6 bases and J lost 1, with 10 bases in between. CDR3 region: CASSPDPSNQPQHF. The CDR3 nucleotides are TGTGCCAGCAGCCCGGACCCCAGCAATCAGCCCCAGCATTTT.

The chain is built from TRBV5-5 and TRBJ2-2, with D tentatively TRBD1 (5 bases). From germline, CDR1 is SGHKS and CDR2 YYEKEE (reference sequence). The CDR3 has 15 amino acids. The germline V and J ends were trimmed by 1 base and 7 bases, with 14 bases remaining between them. This chain's CDR3 is CASSLNQGLGGELFF. In DNA form, the CDR3 reads TGTGCCAGCAGCTTGAATCAGGGTCTGGGCGGGGAGCTGTTTTTT.